This record looks at one T cell receptor (beta chain) sequence and its context. The repertoire was sequenced with immunoSEQ multiplex PCR; TCRdb's copy has only in-frame clones and lacks some. The table lists roughly 130,000 clones, about 88% of them singletons, with 3.2% in the top ten. The sample's time point: pretreatment peripheral blood. V was clipped by 5 bases and J by 2 bases, with 12 bases between them. Per the germline V gene, CDR1 is ENHRY and CDR2 is SYGVKD. This CDR3 is built from 15 residues. This entry belongs to a study of PD-L1 blockade in urothelial cancer. This sample comprised PBMCs, obtained around atezolizumab (anti-PD-L1) treatment. This chain joins TRBV10-3 and TRBJ2-2; perhaps TRBD1 as D (7 bases). This sequence was found in a middle-aged man with urothelial cancer. The CDR3 sequence is CAISMTGTNTGELFF. The CDR3 DNA reads TGTGCCATCAGTATGACAGGGACTAACACCGGGGAGCTGTTTTTT.